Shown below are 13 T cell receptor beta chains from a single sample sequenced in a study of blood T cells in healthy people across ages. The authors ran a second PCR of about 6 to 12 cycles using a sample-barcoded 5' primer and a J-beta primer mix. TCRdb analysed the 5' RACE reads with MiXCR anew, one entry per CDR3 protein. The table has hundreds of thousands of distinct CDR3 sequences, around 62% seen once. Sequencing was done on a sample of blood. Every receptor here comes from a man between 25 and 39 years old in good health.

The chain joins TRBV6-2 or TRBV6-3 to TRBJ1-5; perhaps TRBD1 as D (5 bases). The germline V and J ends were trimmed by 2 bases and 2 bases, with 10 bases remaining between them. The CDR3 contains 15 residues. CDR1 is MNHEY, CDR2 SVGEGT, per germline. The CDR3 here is CASSYPRAGNQPQHF. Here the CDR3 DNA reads TGTGCCAGCAGTTACCCCAGGGCTGGCAATCAGCCCCAGCATTTT.

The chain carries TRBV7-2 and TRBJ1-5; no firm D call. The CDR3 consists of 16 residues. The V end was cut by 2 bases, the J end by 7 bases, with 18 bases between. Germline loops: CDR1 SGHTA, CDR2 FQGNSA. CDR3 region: CASSLTGPLEYQPQHF. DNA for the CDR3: TGTGCCAGCAGCTTAACTGGGCCACTGGAATACCAGCCCCAGCATTTT.

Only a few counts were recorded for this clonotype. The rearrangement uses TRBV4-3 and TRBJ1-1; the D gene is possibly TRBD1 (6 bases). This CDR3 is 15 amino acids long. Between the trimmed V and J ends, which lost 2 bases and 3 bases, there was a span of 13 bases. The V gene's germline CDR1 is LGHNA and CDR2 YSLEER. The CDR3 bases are TGCGCCAGCAGCCAACACAGGGCCTTGTACACTGAAGCTTTCTTT. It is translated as CASSQHRALYTEAFF.

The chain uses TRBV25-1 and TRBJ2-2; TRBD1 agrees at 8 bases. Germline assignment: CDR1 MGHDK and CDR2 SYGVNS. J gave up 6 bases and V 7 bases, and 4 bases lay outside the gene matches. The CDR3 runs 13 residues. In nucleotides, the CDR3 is TGTGCCAGCACCTTACAGGGGGCCGGGGAGCTGTTTTTT. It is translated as CASTLQGAGELFF.

As DNA, the CDR3 is TGTGCCAGCAGCCCCCGACAGGGGCGAAACTACAATGAGCAGTTCTTC. This encodes CASSPRQGRNYNEQFF. V usage is TRBV7-2 and J usage is TRBJ2-1; 8 bases map to TRBD1. Germline V gene lookup returns CDR1 SGHTA and CDR2 FQGNSA. V lost 5 bases and J lost 3; bases outside the gene matches: 9. CDR3 length equals 16 residues.

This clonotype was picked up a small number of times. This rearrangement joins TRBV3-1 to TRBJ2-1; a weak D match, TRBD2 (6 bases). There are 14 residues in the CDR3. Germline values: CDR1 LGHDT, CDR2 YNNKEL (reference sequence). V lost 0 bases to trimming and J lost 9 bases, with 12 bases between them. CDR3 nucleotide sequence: TGTGCCAGCAGCCAAGACGGGGGTCTTGGTGAGCAGTTCTTC. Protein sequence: CASSQDGGLGEQFF.

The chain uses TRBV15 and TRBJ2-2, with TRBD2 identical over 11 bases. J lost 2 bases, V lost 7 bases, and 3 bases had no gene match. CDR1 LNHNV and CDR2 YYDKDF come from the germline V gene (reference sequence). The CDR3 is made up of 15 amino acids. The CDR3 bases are TGTGCCACCAATAGCGGGGGGGCTAACACCGGGGAGCTGTTTTTT. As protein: CATNSGGANTGELFF. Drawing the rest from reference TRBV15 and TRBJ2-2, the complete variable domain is DAMVIQNPRYQVTQFGKPVTLSCSQTLNHNVMYWYQQKSSQAPKLLFHYYDKDFNNEADTPDNFQSRRPNTSFCFLDIRSPGLGDTAMYLCATNSGGANTGELFFGEGSRLTVL.

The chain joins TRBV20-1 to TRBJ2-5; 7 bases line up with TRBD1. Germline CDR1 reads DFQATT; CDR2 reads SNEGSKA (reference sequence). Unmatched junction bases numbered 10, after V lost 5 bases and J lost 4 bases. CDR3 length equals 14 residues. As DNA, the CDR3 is TGCAGTGCTCCCAATCAGGGGGACCCAGAGACCCAGTACTTC. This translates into CSAPNQGDPETQYF.

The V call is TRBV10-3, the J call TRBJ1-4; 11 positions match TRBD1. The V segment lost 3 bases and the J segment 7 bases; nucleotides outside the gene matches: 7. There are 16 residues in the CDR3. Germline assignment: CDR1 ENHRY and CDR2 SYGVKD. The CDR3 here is CAISEGTGGRGEKLFF. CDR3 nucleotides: TGTGCCATCAGTGAAGGGACAGGGGGAAGAGGTGAAAAACTGTTTTTT.

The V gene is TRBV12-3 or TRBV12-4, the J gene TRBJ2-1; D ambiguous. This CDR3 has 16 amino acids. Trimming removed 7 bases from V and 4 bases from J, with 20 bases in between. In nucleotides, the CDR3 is TGTGCCAGCACCAAAGGCAGCGAAACTCTGTACAATGAGCAGTTCTTC. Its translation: CASTKGSETLYNEQFF.

CDR3 coding DNA: TGTGCCAGCAGCTTAGGGCTAGCGGGGGGGCGCGAGCAGTACTTC. Encoded protein: CASSLGLAGGREQYF. The chain links TRBV7-2 to TRBJ2-5; 12 nucleotides agree with TRBD2. Judging by the DNA end, TRBJ2-7 fits better; the J call may be wrong. The CDR3 sequence is 15 residues long. Germline V gene lookup returns CDR1 SGHTA and CDR2 FQGNSA.

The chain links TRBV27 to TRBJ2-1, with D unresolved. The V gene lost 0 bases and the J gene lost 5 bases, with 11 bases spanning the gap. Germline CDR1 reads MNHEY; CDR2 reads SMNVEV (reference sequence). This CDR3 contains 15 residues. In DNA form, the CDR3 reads TGTGCCAGCAGTTTATCGCAGGCGGTGAACAATGAGCAGTTCTTC. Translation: CASSLSQAVNNEQFF.

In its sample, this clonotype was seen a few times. DNA for the CDR3: TGCAGCGCACTAGCGGGGGAAGGTAATGAGCAGTTCTTC. It yields the protein CSALAGEGNEQFF. The chain has TRBV29-1 and TRBJ2-1; TRBD2 aligns across 11 bases. CDR3 length: 13 amino acids. Germline values: CDR1 SQVTM, CDR2 ANQGSEA. Trimming cost V 7 bases and J 7 bases; bases outside gene matches: 6.